The text below deals with one T cell receptor beta chain. The CDR3 consists of 16 residues. The V and J ends lost 3 bases and 2 bases respectively, with 17 bases between them. The germline CDR1 and CDR2 sequences are SGHVS and FQNEAQ. These data belong to a study of blood T cell repertoires in COVID-19. Turning to the study itself: The samples span acute and convalescent COVID-19 from the United States, Italy and Spain.

Original handling: Amplification of reference gene primers provided the estimated nucleated cell counts. Only in-frame clones appear in the TCRdb table, and some are missing; sequencing was by immunoSEQ multiplex PCR. The DNA gave D and trimming, while V, J and clone size come from that table. The data hold approximately 150,000 clones, with approximately 73% observed a single time. The clonotype comes from a man in his sixties with acute or convalescent COVID-19. The V and J genes are TRBV7-8 and TRBJ2-7, with D possibly matching TRBD2 (7 bases). Sequencing was carried out using peripheral blood. The CDR3, as DNA: TGTGCCAGCAGCTTTAGCGGGCAGGGGATTACCTACGAGCAGTACTTC. Protein: CASSFSGQGITYEQYF.